This TCR beta chain was documented in a study of vaccination and CD4 T cells after COVID-19. Study-level information: Six males and four females, two of them Hispanic, were enrolled as convalescents. Overlapping peptides covering the spike proteins of SARS-CoV-2, HCoV-NL63, HCoV-OC43 and HCoV-229E were added to stimulate cells.

The treatment: approximately 11-day PBMC culture with coronavirus spike peptide pools or control peptides (ViraFEST assay). Cell culture was performed with roughly 2 million PBMCs per well in the presence of approximately 10 IU/ml IL-2 and 7.5 to 10 ug/ml peptide pools. The study sequenced cultured CD4+ T cell DNA using the Oncomine TCR Beta short-read assay. TCRdb independently ran MiXCR on the PCR reads; one entry per CDR3 protein. In the table there are 20,000 or so distinct CDR3 sequences, approximately 48% of which are singletons. Findings and caveats of the study: In convalescent patients, a median approximately 90% of reactive clones appeared only post-vaccination.

Remarks on this clonotype: No antigen is known for it.

Germline assignment: CDR1 MNHNS and CDR2 SASEGT. The V end lost 10 bases, the J end lost 6 bases, and 24 bases lay between the germline ends. CDR3 length equals 15 residues. Source: CD4+ T cells from blood, cultured in vitro, taken after SARS-CoV-2 vaccination. This sequence joins TRBV6-1 and TRBJ2-5; D possibly matches TRBD1 or TRBD2 (6 bases each). The TCR comes from a human donor who had recovered from COVID-19. CDR3 coding DNA: TGTGCCACCTATGAGTTTAGGGGGGCCGTAAAGACCCAGTACTTC. This translates into CATYEFRGAVKTQYF.